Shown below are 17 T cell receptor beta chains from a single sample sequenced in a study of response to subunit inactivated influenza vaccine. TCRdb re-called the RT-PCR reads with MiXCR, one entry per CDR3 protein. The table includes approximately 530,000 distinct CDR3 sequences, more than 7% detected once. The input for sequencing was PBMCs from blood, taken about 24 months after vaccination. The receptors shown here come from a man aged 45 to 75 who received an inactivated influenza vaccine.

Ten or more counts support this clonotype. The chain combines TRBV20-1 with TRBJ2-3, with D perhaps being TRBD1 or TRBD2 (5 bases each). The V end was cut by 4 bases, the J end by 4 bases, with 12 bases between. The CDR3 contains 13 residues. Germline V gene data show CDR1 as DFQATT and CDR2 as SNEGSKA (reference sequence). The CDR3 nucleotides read TGCAGTGCTACCCAACGGGGCCCAGATACGCAGTATTTT. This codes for CSATQRGPDTQYF.

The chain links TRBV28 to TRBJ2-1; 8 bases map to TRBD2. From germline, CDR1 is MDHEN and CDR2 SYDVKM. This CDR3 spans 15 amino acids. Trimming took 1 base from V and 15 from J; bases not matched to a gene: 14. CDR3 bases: TGTGCCAGCAGTTTATCGGCCCGGGGTGCGGGAGGAGGGTTCTTC. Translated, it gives CASSLSARGAGGGFF.

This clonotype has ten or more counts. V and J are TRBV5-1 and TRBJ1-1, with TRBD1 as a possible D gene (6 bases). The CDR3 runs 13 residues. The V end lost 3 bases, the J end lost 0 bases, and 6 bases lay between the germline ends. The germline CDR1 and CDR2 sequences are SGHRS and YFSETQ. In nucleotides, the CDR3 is TGCGCCAGCAGCTGGACAGTGAACACTGAAGCTTTCTTT. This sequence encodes CASSWTVNTEAFF.

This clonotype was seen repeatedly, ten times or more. The DNA of the CDR3 is TGTGCCAGCAGCCCCCGACGGGGGGTGGGTTTGAATGAGCAGTTCTTC. It translates to CASSPRRGVGLNEQFF. The genes are TRBV7-3 and TRBJ2-1, with 7 bases aligning to TRBD2. The V and J ends lost 5 bases and 7 bases, in that order; junction bases with no gene match: 14. This CDR3 contains 16 residues. In germline, CDR1 is SGHTA, CDR2 FQGTGA.

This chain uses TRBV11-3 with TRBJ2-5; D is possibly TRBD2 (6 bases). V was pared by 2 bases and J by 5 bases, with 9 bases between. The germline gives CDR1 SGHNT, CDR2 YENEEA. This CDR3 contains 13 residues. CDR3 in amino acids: CASSLRGTETQYF. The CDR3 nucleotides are TGTGCCAGCAGCTTACGGGGGACCGAGACCCAGTACTTC.

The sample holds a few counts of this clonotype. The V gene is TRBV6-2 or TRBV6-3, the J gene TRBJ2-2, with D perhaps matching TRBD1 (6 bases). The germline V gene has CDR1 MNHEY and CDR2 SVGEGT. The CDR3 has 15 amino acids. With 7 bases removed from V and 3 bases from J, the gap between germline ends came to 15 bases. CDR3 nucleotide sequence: TGTGCCAGCACCCTCTGGGCAGGGGACACCGGGGAGCTGTTTTTT. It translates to CASTLWAGDTGELFF.

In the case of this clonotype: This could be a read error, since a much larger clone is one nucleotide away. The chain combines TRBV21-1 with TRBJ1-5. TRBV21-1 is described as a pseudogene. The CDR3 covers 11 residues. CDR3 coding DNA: TGTGCCAGCAGCCCTTTGCAGCCCCAGCATTTT. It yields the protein CASSPLQPQHF.

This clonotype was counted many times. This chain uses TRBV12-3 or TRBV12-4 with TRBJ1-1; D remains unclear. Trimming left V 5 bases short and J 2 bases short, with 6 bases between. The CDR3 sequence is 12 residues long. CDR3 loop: CASSAVNTEAFF. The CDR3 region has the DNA TGTGCCAGCAGTGCAGTAAACACTGAAGCTTTCTTT.

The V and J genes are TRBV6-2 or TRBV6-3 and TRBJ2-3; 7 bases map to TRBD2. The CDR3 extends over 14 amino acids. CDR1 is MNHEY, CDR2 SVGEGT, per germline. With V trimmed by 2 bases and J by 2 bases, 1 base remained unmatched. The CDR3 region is CASSYGTITDTQYF. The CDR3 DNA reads TGTGCCAGCAGTTACGGGACTATCACAGATACGCAGTATTTT.

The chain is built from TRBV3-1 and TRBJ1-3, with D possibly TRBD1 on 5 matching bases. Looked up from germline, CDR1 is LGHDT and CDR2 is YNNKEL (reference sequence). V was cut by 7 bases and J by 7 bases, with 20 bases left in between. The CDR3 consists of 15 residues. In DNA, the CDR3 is TGTGCCAGCACGGGGTATTTGTCAGGGAGGAACACCATATATTTT. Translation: CASTGYLSGRNTIYF.

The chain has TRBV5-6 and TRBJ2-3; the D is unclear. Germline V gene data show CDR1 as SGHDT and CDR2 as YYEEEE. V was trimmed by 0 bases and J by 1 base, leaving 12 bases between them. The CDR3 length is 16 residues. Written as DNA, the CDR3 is TGTGCCAGCAGCTTGGGGGGTCCTTCTGGCACAGATACGCAGTATTTT. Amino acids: CASSLGGPSGTDTQYF. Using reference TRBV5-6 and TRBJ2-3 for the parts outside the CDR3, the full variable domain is DAGVTQSPTHLIKTRGQQVTLRCSPKSGHDTVSWYQQALGQGPQFIFQYYEEEERQRGNFPDRFSGHQFPNYSSELNVNALLLGDSALYLCASSLGGPSGTDTQYFGPGTRLTVL.

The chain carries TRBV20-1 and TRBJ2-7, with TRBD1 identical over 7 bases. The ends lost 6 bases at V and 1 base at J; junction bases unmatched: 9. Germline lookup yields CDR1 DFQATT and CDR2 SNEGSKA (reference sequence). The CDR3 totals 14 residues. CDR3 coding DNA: TGCAGTGCCCCTCGACAGGGCCATTCCTACGAGCAGTACTTC. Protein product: CSAPRQGHSYEQYF.

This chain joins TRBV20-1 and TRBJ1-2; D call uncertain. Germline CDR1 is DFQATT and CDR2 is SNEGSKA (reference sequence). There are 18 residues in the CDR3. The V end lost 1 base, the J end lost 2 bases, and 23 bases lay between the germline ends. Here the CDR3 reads CSARATSGKFGTNYGYTF. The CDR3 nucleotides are TGCAGTGCTAGAGCTACTTCCGGGAAGTTCGGCACGAACTATGGCTACACCTTC.

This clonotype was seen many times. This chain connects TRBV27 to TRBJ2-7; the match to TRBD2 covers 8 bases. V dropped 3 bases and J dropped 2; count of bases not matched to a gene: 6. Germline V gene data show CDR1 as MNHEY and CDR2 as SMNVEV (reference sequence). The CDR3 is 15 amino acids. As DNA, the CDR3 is TGTGCCAGCAGTTTTAGCGGGGCCCTTCCCTACGAGCAGTACTTC. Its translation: CASSFSGALPYEQYF.

CDR3 sequence reads: CSARVLQGRYEQFF. The CDR3 region has the DNA TGCAGTGCTAGAGTTCTCCAGGGAAGGTATGAGCAGTTCTTC. The chain combines TRBV20-1 with TRBJ2-1; D might be TRBD1 (5 bases). Germline loops: CDR1 DFQATT, CDR2 SNEGSKA (reference sequence). There are 14 residues in the CDR3. The germline V and J ends were trimmed by 1 base and 8 bases, with 15 bases remaining between them.

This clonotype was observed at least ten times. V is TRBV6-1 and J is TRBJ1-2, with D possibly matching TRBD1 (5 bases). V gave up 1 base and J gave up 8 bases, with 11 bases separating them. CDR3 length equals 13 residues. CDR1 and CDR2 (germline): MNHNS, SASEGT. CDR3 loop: CASSEGMGRGYTF. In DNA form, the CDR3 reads TGTGCCAGCAGTGAAGGGATGGGGCGAGGCTACACCTTC.

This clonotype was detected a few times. The CDR3 sequence: CASRHRQGPDTQYF. The CDR3 DNA sequence: TGTGCCAGCAGACATAGACAGGGGCCAGATACGCAGTATTTT. This rearrangement joins TRBV6-1 to TRBJ2-3; TRBD1 aligns across 8 bases. CDR1 and CDR2 (germline): MNHNS, SASEGT. The V segment lost 6 bases and the J segment 4 bases; nucleotides outside the gene matches: 6. This CDR3 contains 14 residues.